The T cell receptor beta chain described here comes from a study of T cell responses to AZD1222 COVID-19 vaccine. A note on this clone: The antigen remains unidentified.

Trimming stripped 6 bases from V and 3 bases from J, with 18 bases between. Germline V gene sequence: CDR1 MNHEY, CDR2 SMNVEV (reference sequence). The CDR3 sequence is 16 residues long. TCRdb keeps only in-frame clones here, not all; method: immunoSEQ multiplex PCR. The sample shows more than 85,000 clones, approximately 88% of them seen only once. Overall study findings and caveats: Possibly, clonal diversity was underestimated; donors were largely white British and included more females. Among spike-specific TCRs, nearly half reportedly target unmutated variant regions. Compared with day 0, the breadth and depth of the Spike-specific TCR repertoire rose significantly after two doses of AZD1222.

The rearrangement links TRBV27 to TRBJ1-5; a weak D match, TRBD1 (6 bases). The source was peripheral blood, collected on day 0 of AZD1222 vaccination. The TCR originated in an adult in good health. CDR3 nucleotide sequence: TGTGCCAGCAGATCATTCACAGGGCCCTCCAATCAGCCCCAGCATTTT. Translating gives CASRSFTGPSNQPQHF.